This T cell receptor (beta chain) was obtained from a study of T cell responses to AZD1222 COVID-19 vaccine. General observations from the study: Unmutated variant regions reportedly attract nearly half of all spike-specific TCRs. Across spike, vaccine-associated CD4 TCRs were found, dominant at 160-218 and 743-854.

Profiling relied on immunoSEQ multiplex PCR, and the TCRdb table lists in-frame clones only, not all of them. This sample carries 75,000 to 90,000 clones, approximately 85% of them seen once, and the ten largest clones take approximately 3.6%. The CDR3 contains 14 residues. V lost 5 bases, J lost 2 bases, and 13 bases lay in between. Germline lookup yields CDR1 LNHDA and CDR2 SQIVND (reference sequence). The study pooled second doses at about 4 or about 12 weeks. Remarks on this clone: The antigen remains undetermined.

This material consisted of peripheral blood, taken 28 days after the second AZD1222 dose. This clonotype was obtained from an adult who received the AZD1222 COVID-19 vaccine. The chain is built from TRBV19 and TRBJ2-7; no clear D. The CDR3 region is CASSPRVFAYEQYF. Here the CDR3 DNA reads TGTGCCAGTAGTCCCCGGGTTTTCGCCTACGAGCAGTACTTC.